Below are 25 T cell receptor beta chains sequenced from a single sample in a study of T cells after yellow fever vaccination. Using its own MiXCR run on the 5' RACE reads, TCRdb lists one record per CDR3 protein. The sample records hundreds of thousands of distinct CDR3 sequences, roughly 14% being singletons. Sequenced here: PBMCs, sampled on the day of the yellow fever booster vaccination. The receptor source for this set is a young man who received the YFV17D yellow fever vaccine.

The chain joins TRBV12-3 or TRBV12-4 to TRBJ2-3, with D perhaps TRBD2 (6 bases). This CDR3 comprises 15 residues. V lost 8 bases to trimming and J lost 3 bases, with 18 bases between them. CDR3 sequence (DNA): TGTGCCAGCGAACCCATGACTAGTTATACAGATACGCAGTATTTT. Its protein is CASEPMTSYTDTQYF.

This clonotype occurred a few times. V usage is TRBV12-3 or TRBV12-4 and J usage is TRBJ2-7; the D is unclear. The CDR3 length is 15 residues. Trimming stripped 3 bases from V and 3 bases from J, with 15 bases between. CDR3 sequence: CASSFRQSFNYEQYF. CDR3 coding DNA: TGTGCCAGCAGTTTCAGGCAGTCGTTCAACTACGAGCAGTACTTC.

The V call is TRBV18, the J call TRBJ2-3; possibly TRBD2 for D (6 bases). Germline CDR1 and CDR2: KGHSH and LQKENI. CDR3 length: 14 amino acids. The V and J ends lost 3 bases and 2 bases respectively, with 9 bases between them. The CDR3 DNA sequence: TGTGCCAGCTCACCGGAGGGAGCCACAGATACGCAGTATTTT. Translation gives CASSPEGATDTQYF.

In its sample, this clonotype ranks as medium-sized. V gene TRBV9 combines with J gene TRBJ2-5; TRBD2 matches 15 bases. Per germline, CDR1 SGDLS and CDR2 YYNGEE. The J segment lost 2 bases and the V segment lost 0 bases, leaving 5 bases of the junction unmatched. This CDR3 is 18 amino acids long. The CDR3 nucleotides read TGTGCCAGCAGCGTAGCGGGACTAGCGGGAGGACAACAAGAGACCCAGTACTTC. Protein sequence: CASSVAGLAGGQQETQYF.

This clonotype was recorded many times. The rearrangement uses TRBV6-5 and TRBJ1-6; D remains unclear. This CDR3 spans 18 amino acids. Looked up from germline, CDR1 is MNHEY and CDR2 is SVGAGI. Trimming removed 3 bases from V and 5 bases from J, with 20 bases in between. The CDR3 nucleotides are TGTGCCAGCAGTTATCAGCTCGGGGAAGACTACCATAATTCACCCCTCCACTTT. This sequence encodes CASSYQLGEDYHNSPLHF.

V usage is TRBV9 and J usage is TRBJ2-7; no firm D call. V dropped 0 bases and J dropped 2 bases, with 9 bases sitting between them. This CDR3 has 14 amino acids. Germline values: CDR1 SGDLS, CDR2 YYNGEE. The DNA for the CDR3 is TGTGCCAGCAGCGTAGGGCACCAAGCCTACGAGCAGTACTTC. It translates to CASSVGHQAYEQYF.

This clonotype has a handful of counts. The rearrangement links TRBV5-1 to TRBJ2-1; D may be TRBD2 (5 bases). The CDR3 spans 16 residues. Germline V lookup: CDR1 SGHRS, CDR2 YFSETQ. The V end lost 0 bases, the J end lost 3 bases, and 13 bases lay between the germline ends. For the CDR3, the DNA is TGCGCCAGCAGCTTGGCGTTCGGGGTAAGCTACAATGAGCAGTTCTTC. Its translation: CASSLAFGVSYNEQFF.

This chain links TRBV4-1 with TRBJ2-7; weak D call: TRBD2 (6 bases). Germline lookup yields CDR1 MGHRA and CDR2 YSYEKL. There are 13 residues in the CDR3. Trimming cost V 4 bases and J 2 bases, with 9 bases left between them. CDR3 amino acids: CASSREVAYEQYF. For the CDR3, the DNA is TGCGCCAGCAGCCGGGAGGTCGCCTACGAGCAGTACTTC.

This clonotype was detected a few times. In nucleotides, the CDR3 is TGTGCCAGCAGTCGACAGGCTGGCAACGAGCAGTACTTC. This gives the protein CASSRQAGNEQYF. The rearrangement links TRBV6-6 to TRBJ2-7, with TRBD1 as a possible D gene (6 bases). Germline-derived CDR1 and CDR2 are MNHNY and SVGAGI (reference sequence). V was trimmed by 5 bases and J by 5 bases, leaving 13 bases between them. This CDR3 contains 13 residues.

The chain carries TRBV7-2 and TRBJ2-1; D is tentatively TRBD1 or TRBD2 (5 bases each). This CDR3 has 15 amino acids. V gave up 1 base and J gave up 9 bases, with 16 bases separating them. Germline-derived CDR1 and CDR2 are SGHTA and FQGNSA. The CDR3 DNA reads TGTGCCAGCAGCTTAGAAGGGGCTAGCACAATTGAGCAGTTCTTC. It encodes CASSLEGASTIEQFF.

This clonotype appeared a few times. The chain uses TRBV18 and TRBJ1-1; D is undetermined. CDR3 length equals 13 residues. V gave up 6 bases and J gave up 0 bases, with 8 bases separating them. Germline CDR1 KGHSH, CDR2 LQKENI. CDR3 DNA: TGTGCCAGCTCCGAGATTTTGAACACTGAAGCTTTCTTT. The encoded protein is CASSEILNTEAFF.

V is TRBV7-2 and J is TRBJ2-7, with no clear D. Trimming took off 4 bases at V and 8 bases at J, with 12 bases between the two ends. Looked up from germline, CDR1 is SGHTA and CDR2 is FQGNSA. The CDR3 extends over 12 amino acids. The CDR3 reads CASSSGPGQQYF. Written as DNA, the CDR3 is TGTGCCAGCAGCTCCGGACCGGGTCAGCAGTACTTC.

The chain joins TRBV5-1 to TRBJ2-3, with D hard to call. The CDR3 is 15 residues long. Germline-derived CDR1 and CDR2 are SGHRS and YFSETQ. V lost 0 bases and J 2 bases, leaving 10 bases between the germline ends. CDR3 bases: TGCGCCAGCAGCTTGGGCCCAACCCCCACAGATACGCAGTATTTT. This gives the protein CASSLGPTPTDTQYF.

J is TRBJ2-7 and V is TRBV27, with D perhaps matching TRBD1 (6 bases). Germline values: CDR1 MNHEY, CDR2 SMNVEV (reference sequence). V shed 2 bases and J shed 0 bases, with 14 bases lying between them. The CDR3 has 16 amino acids. CDR3 residues: CASSLRQDWSSYEQYF. The CDR3 DNA follows: TGTGCCAGCAGTTTAAGACAGGATTGGTCCTCCTACGAGCAGTACTTC.

This clonotype was detected a few times. The CDR3 bases are TGTGCCAGCACCTCGGGACAGTCCTACGAGCAGTACTTC. It encodes CASTSGQSYEQYF. V gene TRBV28 combines with J gene TRBJ2-7, with 7 bases matching TRBD1. After removal of 7 bases from V and 1 base from J, the junction contained 4 bases not matched to a gene. CDR3 length: 13 amino acids. CDR1 MDHEN and CDR2 SYDVKM come from the germline V gene.

The chain links TRBV7-9 to TRBJ2-2; D possibly corresponds to TRBD2 (5 bases). Germline V CDR1 and CDR2: SEHNR, FQNEAQ (reference sequence). This CDR3 region has 16 residues. Trimming removed 2 bases from V and 3 bases from J, with 13 bases in between. In nucleotides, the CDR3 is TGTGCCAGCAGCTTACTTCCGGGAACGTACACCGGGGAGCTGTTTTTT. The encoded protein is CASSLLPGTYTGELFF.

The chain uses TRBV20-1 and TRBJ2-5; possibly TRBD1 or TRBD2 for D (5 bases each). This CDR3 contains 13 residues. The V and J ends lost 6 bases and 5 bases respectively, with 16 bases between them. The germline CDR1 and CDR2 sequences are DFQATT and SNEGSKA (reference sequence). The CDR3 protein is CSAVRMGTETQYF. The DNA for the CDR3 is TGCAGTGCCGTCAGAATGGGGACGGAGACCCAGTACTTC.

This rearrangement joins TRBV5-4 to TRBJ2-7; 7 nucleotides align to TRBD1. CDR1 and CDR2 (germline): SGHNT, YYREEE (reference sequence). CDR3 length: 15 amino acids. Trimming removed 4 bases from V and 3 bases from J; junction bases left unmatched: 10. The CDR3 DNA reads as TGTGCCAGCAGCAAAGGCCCCGGACAGGACTACGAGCAGTACTTC. Its protein is CASSKGPGQDYEQYF.

This chain joins TRBV27 and TRBJ2-1; D might be TRBD2 (7 bases). Germline V gives CDR1 MNHEY, CDR2 SMNVEV (reference sequence). V lost 2 bases to trimming and J lost 6 bases, with 17 bases between them. The CDR3 is 16 residues long. CDR3 in amino acids: CASSLGGGRVGNEQFF. The CDR3 DNA follows: TGTGCCAGCAGTTTAGGGGGGGGGCGCGTCGGCAATGAGCAGTTCTTC.

V usage is TRBV28 and J usage is TRBJ1-2, with D possibly being TRBD1 (6 bases). Germline V lookup: CDR1 MDHEN, CDR2 SYDVKM. CDR3 length equals 11 residues. Deletions cut 11 bases from V and 1 base from J, with 8 bases between. The CDR3, as DNA: TGTGCCGGGGGGCGTAACTATGGCTACACCTTC. Its translation is CAGGRNYGYTF.

This rearrangement joins TRBV10-1 to TRBJ2-3; 10 bases are a match to TRBD2. The trim removed 4 bases at V and 3 bases at J, leaving 7 bases unmatched. Germline-derived CDR1 and CDR2 are WNHNN and SYGVQD (reference sequence). The CDR3 runs to 16 residues. DNA for the CDR3: TGCGCCAGCAGTGCCTCATTACTAGCGGGAACAGATACGCAGTATTTT. This translates into CASSASLLAGTDTQYF.

This clonotype was observed a few times. CDR3 sequence: CASEGGVSGNTIYF. DNA for the CDR3: TGTGCCAGCGAGGGGGGAGTCTCTGGAAACACCATATATTTT. The rearrangement joins TRBV12-3 or TRBV12-4 to TRBJ1-3; possible D gene TRBD1, 6 bases. This CDR3 is 14 amino acids long. The V and J ends lost 8 bases and 0 bases respectively, with 11 bases between them.

J is TRBJ2-3 and V is TRBV19; unclear D gene. The CDR3 contains 13 residues. V dropped 3 bases and J dropped 4 bases, with 8 bases sitting between them. The germline V gene has CDR1 LNHDA and CDR2 SQIVND (reference sequence). The CDR3 loop reads CASSIGRADTQYF. For the CDR3, the DNA is TGTGCCAGTAGTATTGGACGGGCAGATACGCAGTATTTT.

This chain connects TRBV6-1 to TRBJ2-5, with D perhaps matching TRBD2 (5 bases). Germline V CDR1 and CDR2: MNHNS, SASEGT. Trimming took 8 bases from V and 4 from J, leaving 17 bases between them. The CDR3 loop spans 14 amino acids. The CDR3 spells CASHGGPAGETQYF. As DNA, the CDR3 is TGTGCCAGCCACGGAGGACCAGCAGGAGAGACCCAGTACTTC.

This clonotype was picked up a small number of times. The chain combines TRBV5-1 with TRBJ2-5; D is ambiguous. CDR3 length: 15 residues. V lost 2 bases to trimming and J lost 2 bases, with 13 bases between them. Germline V gene lookup returns CDR1 SGHRS and CDR2 YFSETQ. The chain's CDR3 is CASSFASTSQETQYF. The DNA for the CDR3 is TGCGCCAGCAGCTTTGCCAGCACCTCACAAGAGACCCAGTACTTC.